The next 16 T cell receptor beta chains were all read from a single sample in a study of Graves' ophthalmopathy and Graves' hyperthyroidism (dated by TCRdb to the late 2010s). Data came from an Illumina HiSeq 2000. TCR beta CDR3 regions were amplified from RNA transcripts for repertoire sequencing. A first-round RT-PCR used HTBI primers with the Qiagen OneStep RT-PCR kit, followed by a second-round multiplex PCR, size selection and purification. Through fastp at Q25 and MiXCR, TCRdb rebuilt clones from the public reads, retaining in-frame beta chains. For every CDR3 protein sequence, its rows merge into one entry that carries the most common genes and DNA. The sample table lists some 240,000 distinct CDR3 sequences, around 42% of them with a count of one. The biggest ten clones account for roughly 45% of the sample. Sequences were obtained from peripheral blood. The receptors derive from an adult man with Graves' ophthalmopathy.

The chain employs TRBV20-1 and TRBJ1-1; D might be TRBD1 (6 bases). Trimming cost V 5 bases and J 5 bases, with 15 bases left between them. The CDR3 runs to 13 residues. Germline V lookup: CDR1 DFQATT, CDR2 SNEGSKA (reference sequence). CDR3 DNA sequence: TGCAGTGCTCGGGGGCCGGAGGGGACTGAAGCTTTCTTT. It codes for CSARGPEGTEAFF.

This clonotype came up a few times. J is TRBJ1-4 and V is TRBV20-1; maybe TRBD1 (5 bases). Germline V gene sequence: CDR1 DFQATT, CDR2 SNEGSKA (reference sequence). V shed 1 base and J shed 3 bases, with 12 bases lying between them. The CDR3 has 15 amino acids. DNA of the CDR3: TGCAGTGCTAGAGCAGGGTATGGAGCTAATGAAAAACTGTTTTTT. Amino acid sequence: CSARAGYGANEKLFF.

J is TRBJ1-1 and V is TRBV25-1; maybe TRBD1 (5 bases). CDR1 and CDR2 from the germline V gene are MGHDK and SYGVNS. Trimming removed 0 bases at V and 5 bases at J, with 10 bases between. This CDR3 region has 14 residues. The CDR3 region is CASSEYMGRTEAFF. CDR3 in DNA: TGTGCCAGCAGTGAATATATGGGGCGGACTGAAGCTTTCTTT.

At least ten counts were recorded for this clonotype. J is TRBJ2-7 and V is TRBV29-1, with 8 positions matching TRBD1. The CDR3 totals 14 residues. The germline V gene encodes CDR1 SQVTM and CDR2 ANQGSEA. V dropped 5 bases and J dropped 4; count of bases not matched to a gene: 10. The CDR3 loop reads CSVTFPQGAYEQYF. CDR3 DNA sequence: TGCAGCGTTACATTTCCCCAGGGGGCGTACGAGCAGTACTTC.

The chain carries TRBV5-6 and TRBJ2-2, with D tentatively TRBD1 or TRBD2 (5 bases each). CDR1 and CDR2 (germline): SGHDT, YYEEEE. CDR3 size: 16 residues. V shed 4 bases and J shed 6 bases, with 19 bases lying between them. As DNA, the CDR3 is TGTGCCAGCAGCACGCCTCGGGACGCTGCCCCCGGGGAGCTGTTTTTT. Its protein product is CASSTPRDAAPGELFF.

The chain uses TRBV19 and TRBJ2-7; D possibly matches TRBD1 or TRBD2 (5 bases each). V lost 6 bases and J 2 bases, leaving 14 bases between the germline ends. This CDR3 is 14 amino acids long. Germline V gene lookup returns CDR1 LNHDA and CDR2 SQIVND (reference sequence). CDR3 sequence reads: CASSDRDGPYEQYF. The CDR3 DNA reads as TGTGCCAGTAGCGACCGGGACGGCCCCTACGAGCAGTACTTC.

The V gene is TRBV7-9, the J gene TRBJ2-2; 7 bases line up with TRBD1. Germline loops: CDR1 SEHNR, CDR2 FQNEAQ (reference sequence). The CDR3 length is 16 residues. The trim removed 1 base at V and 3 bases at J, leaving 5 bases unmatched. CDR3 coding DNA: TGTGCCAGCAGCTTAGGACAGGGAGTAGACACCGGGGAGCTGTTTTTT. As protein: CASSLGQGVDTGELFF.

This clonotype has a count of ten or more. The chain recombines TRBV7-3 with TRBJ1-6, with D perhaps matching TRBD1 (6 bases). The CDR3 loop spans 14 amino acids. V gave up 4 bases and J gave up 10 bases, with 14 bases separating them. In germline, CDR1 is SGHTA, CDR2 FQGTGA. The CDR3, as DNA: TGTGCCAGCAGCTATCAGGGGTCGGGATCACCCCTCCACTTT. It is translated as CASSYQGSGSPLHF.

This clonotype was counted at least ten times. This chain links TRBV7-2 with TRBJ2-5; D uncertain. CDR3 size: 12 residues. The germline V and J ends were trimmed by 5 bases and 5 bases, with 9 bases remaining between them. CDR1 and CDR2 (germline): SGHTA, FQGNSA. This CDR3 is CASSRPGETQYF. In DNA, the CDR3 is TGTGCCAGCAGCAGGCCTGGCGAGACCCAGTACTTC.

This CDR3 is CASSFDGTDYQPQHF. In nucleotides, the CDR3 is TGCGCCAGCAGCTTCGATGGGACAGATTATCAGCCCCAGCATTTT. This chain links TRBV5-1 with TRBJ1-5; 7 nucleotides line up with TRBD1. CDR1 and CDR2 from the germline V gene are SGHRS and YFSETQ. The CDR3 contains 15 residues. The trim removed 2 bases at V and 5 bases at J, leaving 7 bases unmatched.

This clonotype was seen a handful of times. This chain links TRBV20-1 with TRBJ1-6; possible D gene TRBD1, 6 bases. The CDR3 covers 17 residues. Germline V gene data show CDR1 as DFQATT and CDR2 as SNEGSKA (reference sequence). The ends were cut back, 6 bases at V and 0 bases at J, with 18 bases in the middle. The CDR3 is CSAAVPGASSYNSPLHF. The CDR3 DNA sequence: TGCAGTGCCGCGGTGCCAGGGGCCAGCTCCTATAATTCACCCCTCCACTTT.

The chain links TRBV6-5 to TRBJ1-6, with D hard to call. V shed 6 bases and J shed 3 bases, with 15 bases lying between them. This CDR3 is 16 amino acids long. Germline V gives CDR1 MNHEY, CDR2 SVGAGI. The CDR3 DNA reads as TGTGCCAGCAGGAGAACCCGAGGGAACTATAATTCACCCCTCCACTTT. Translation gives CASRRTRGNYNSPLHF.

The DNA for the CDR3 is TGCAGCGTTGGAGAACCGGGACAGGGCATTTTCAACTATGGCTACACCTTC. It translates to CSVGEPGQGIFNYGYTF. The chain uses TRBV29-1 and TRBJ1-2; 9 bases line up with TRBD1. Germline lookup yields CDR1 SQVTM and CDR2 ANQGSEA. Trimming cost V 4 bases and J 2 bases; bases outside gene matches: 14. CDR3 length equals 17 residues.

J is TRBJ2-7 and V is TRBV6-2 or TRBV6-3; D unresolved. The CDR3 runs 14 residues. V dropped 5 bases and J dropped 2 bases, with 13 bases sitting between them. The V gene's germline CDR1 is MNHEY and CDR2 SVGEGT. CDR3 sequence: CASSGTAITYEQYF. Here the CDR3 DNA reads TGTGCCAGCAGTGGCACAGCAATCACCTACGAGCAGTACTTC.

Comment on this clonotype: A single base separates this from a much larger clone, so it may be a read error. This sequence joins TRBV29-1 and TRBJ2-7, with unresolved D. CDR3 length equals 11 residues. V was shortened by 0 bases and J by 9 bases, with 9 bases between the two germline ends. Germline V gene data show CDR1 as SQVTM and CDR2 as ANQGSEA. The DNA for the CDR3 is TGCAGCGTTGAAGATGAAGGTGGGCAGTACTTC. Translated: CSVEDEGGQYF.

Only a few counts were recorded for this clonotype. The genes are TRBV10-3 and TRBJ2-5, with 7 nucleotides matching TRBD2. The CDR3 is made up of 15 amino acids. The germline V gene encodes CDR1 ENHRY and CDR2 SYGVKD. V gave up 0 bases and J gave up 5 bases; unmatched junction bases: 6. In DNA, the CDR3 is TGTGCCATCAGTGAGTCGAGACTAGCAGACGAGACCCAGTACTTC. Its protein product is CAISESRLADETQYF.